This T cell receptor (beta chain) was sequenced for a study of T cells in localized non-small cell lung cancer (TCRdb year 2020). In the study overall: The study analyzed T cell repertoires of hundreds of early-stage NSCLC patients, comparing tumors and uninvolved tumor-adjacent lungs. NSCLC patients had a mean age of roughly 66 years, and 129 were male and over 85 female. The cohort consisted of approximately 240 treatment-naive NSCLC patients whose localized lung tumors had been resected. What the work shows at the level of the full study, not this receptor alone: A median of around 50 of the top 100 tumor clones were detected in paired uninvolved adjacent lung, and under 30 of these tumor clones were also found among the top 100 clones of the paired uninvolved adjacent lung. Because multi-region tumor sequencing was not performed, intratumor heterogeneity could not be ruled out. Since the design was exploratory, TCR variables were selected using unadjusted p-values with no false-discovery rate correction. Uninvolved tumor-adjacent lung showed the highest T cell clonality, higher than tumor, which suggests more focused antigenic responses in the uninvolved tumor-adjacent lung. Longer overall survival was associated with higher blood T cell density, whereas shorter survival was associated with higher adjacent-lung clonality.

The CDR3, from cysteine to phenylalanine, totals 14 residues. Of the read, only the CDR3 DNA is kept; its 42 bases are in frame from base 1. At the junction V is shortened by 6 bases and J by 4 bases; bases outside the gene matches: 8. Taken from the germline V gene, the CDR1 and CDR2 loops are MDHEN and SYDVKM. TCR beta CDR3 regions were sequenced from DNA using the immunoSEQ Assay. The study's processing was this. T cell density was computed as TCR beta template counts normalized to usable DNA estimated by amplifying housekeeping genes. Using the preseqR package, richness was estimated by extrapolating to 120,000 templates for tissue samples and 400,000 templates for PBMC samples. Clonality was defined by subtracting Pielou's evenness from one. Tissue-enriched TCRs were identified through differential abundance testing performed on productive amino-acid clonotypes, with a minimum total count of 5 and an alpha of 0.1. The Jaccard Index and the Morisita Overlap Index were used to quantify repertoire overlap between compartments. GLIPH grouped TCR beta CDR3s together with public tetramer-defined viral CDR3s, and a viral motif had to include at least three viral sequences and show V-gene enrichment. TCRdb retrieved this table from immuneACCESS and kept in-frame rearrangements only. Not all clones are present; in checked studies, unresolved V genes account for under half, and no reason is known for the remainder. That table furnishes V, J and clone size, whereas the DNA furnished D and trimming. The sample contains around 70,000 clones, about four fifths of them found a single time. The ten largest clones capture approximately 1.2% of the sample.

Points on this clone: Which antigen it targets is not known. Base qualities were left out, and no much larger clone turns up one base away.

At diagnosis, tumor, uninvolved tumor-adjacent lung and peripheral blood were collected and then preserved as a mix of FFPE and fresh-frozen material. For TCR repertoire profiling, blood samples were analyzed in the form of peripheral blood mononuclear cells. The TCR was taken from a female donor older than 55 with stage I lung adenocarcinoma. Sequencing was performed on peripheral blood, taken before any cancer treatment. In this chain, TRBV28 is recombined with TRBJ1-2, with 7 middle bases fitting TRBD1. The CDR3 amino acid sequence is: CASRLQGEGYGYTF. The DNA sequence reads TGTGCCAGCAGGCTCCAGGGGGAGGGCTATGGCTACACCTTC.